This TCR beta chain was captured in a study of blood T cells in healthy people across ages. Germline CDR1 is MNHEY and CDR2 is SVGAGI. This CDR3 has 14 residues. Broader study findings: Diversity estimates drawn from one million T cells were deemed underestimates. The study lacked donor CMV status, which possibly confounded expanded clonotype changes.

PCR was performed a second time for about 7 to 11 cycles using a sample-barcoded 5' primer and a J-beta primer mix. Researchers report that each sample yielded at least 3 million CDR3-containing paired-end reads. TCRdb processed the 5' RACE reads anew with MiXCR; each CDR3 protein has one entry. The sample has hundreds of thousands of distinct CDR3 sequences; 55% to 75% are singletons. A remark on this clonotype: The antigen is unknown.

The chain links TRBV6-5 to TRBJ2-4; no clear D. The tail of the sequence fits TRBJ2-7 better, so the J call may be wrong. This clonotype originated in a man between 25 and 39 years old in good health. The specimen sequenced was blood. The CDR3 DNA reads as TGTGCCAGCAGTTACAGGCAGGCGGCCTACGAGCAGTACTTC. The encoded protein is CASSYRQAAYEQYF.